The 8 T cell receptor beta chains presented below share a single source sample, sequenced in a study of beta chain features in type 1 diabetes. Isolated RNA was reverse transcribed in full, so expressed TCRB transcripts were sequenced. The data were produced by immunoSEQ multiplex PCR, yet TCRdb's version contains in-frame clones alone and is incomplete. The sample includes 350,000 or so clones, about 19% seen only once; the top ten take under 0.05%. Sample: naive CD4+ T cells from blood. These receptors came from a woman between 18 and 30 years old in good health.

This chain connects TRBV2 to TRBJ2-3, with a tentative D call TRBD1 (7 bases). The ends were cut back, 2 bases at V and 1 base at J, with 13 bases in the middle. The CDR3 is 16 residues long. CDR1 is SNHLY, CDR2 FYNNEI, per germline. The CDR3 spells CASSELEGAGTDTQYF. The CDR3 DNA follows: TGTGCCAGCAGTGAACTGGAGGGGGCCGGCACAGATACGCAGTATTTT.

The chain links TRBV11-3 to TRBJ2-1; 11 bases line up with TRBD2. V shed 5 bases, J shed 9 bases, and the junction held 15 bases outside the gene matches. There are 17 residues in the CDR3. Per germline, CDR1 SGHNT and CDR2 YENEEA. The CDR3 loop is CASSLALILAGVGEQFF. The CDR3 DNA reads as TGTGCCAGCAGCCTCGCCCTCATACTAGCGGGAGTCGGTGAGCAGTTCTTC.

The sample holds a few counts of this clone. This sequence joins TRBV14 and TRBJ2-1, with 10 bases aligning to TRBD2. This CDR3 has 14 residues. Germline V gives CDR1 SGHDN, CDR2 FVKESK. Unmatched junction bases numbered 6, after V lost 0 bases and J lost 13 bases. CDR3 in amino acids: CASSQDWTSGEQFF. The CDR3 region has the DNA TGTGCCAGCAGCCAAGACTGGACTAGCGGAGAACAGTTCTTC. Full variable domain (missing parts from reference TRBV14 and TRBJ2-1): EAGVTQFPSHSVIEKGQTVTLRCDPISGHDNLYWYRRVMGKEIKFLLHFVKESKQDESGMPNNRFLAERTGGTYSTLKVQPAELEDSGVYFCASSQDWTSGEQFFGPGTRLTVL.

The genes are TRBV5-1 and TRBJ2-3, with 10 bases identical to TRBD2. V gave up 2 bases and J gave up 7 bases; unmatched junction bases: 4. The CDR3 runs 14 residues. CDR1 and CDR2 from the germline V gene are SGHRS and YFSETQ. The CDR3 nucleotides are TGCGCCAGCAGCTTAGCGGGAGGGCCCAATACGCAGTATTTT. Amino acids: CASSLAGGPNTQYF. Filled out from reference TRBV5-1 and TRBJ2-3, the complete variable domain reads KAGVTQTPRYLIKTRGQQVTLSCSPISGHRSVSWYQQTPGQGLQFLFEYFSETQRNKGNFPGRFSGRQFSNSRSEMNVSTLELGDSALYLCASSLAGGPNTQYFGPGTRLTVL.

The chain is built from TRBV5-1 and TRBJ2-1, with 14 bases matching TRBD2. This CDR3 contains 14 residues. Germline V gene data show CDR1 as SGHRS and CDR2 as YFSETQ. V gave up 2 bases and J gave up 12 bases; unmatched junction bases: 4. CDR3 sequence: CASSLGLAGGGQFF. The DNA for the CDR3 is TGCGCCAGCAGCTTAGGACTAGCGGGAGGTGGGCAGTTCTTC. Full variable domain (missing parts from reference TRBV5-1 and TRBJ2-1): KAGVTQTPRYLIKTRGQQVTLSCSPISGHRSVSWYQQTPGQGLQFLFEYFSETQRNKGNFPGRFSGRQFSNSRSEMNVSTLELGDSALYLCASSLGLAGGGQFFGPGTRLTVL.

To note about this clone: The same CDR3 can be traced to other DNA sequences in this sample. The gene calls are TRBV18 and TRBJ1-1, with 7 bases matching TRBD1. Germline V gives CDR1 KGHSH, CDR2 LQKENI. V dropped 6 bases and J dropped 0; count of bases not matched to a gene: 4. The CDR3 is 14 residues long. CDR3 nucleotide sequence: TGTGCCAGCTCCCCGGGACAGATGAACACTGAAGCTTTCTTT. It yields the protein CASSPGQMNTEAFF.

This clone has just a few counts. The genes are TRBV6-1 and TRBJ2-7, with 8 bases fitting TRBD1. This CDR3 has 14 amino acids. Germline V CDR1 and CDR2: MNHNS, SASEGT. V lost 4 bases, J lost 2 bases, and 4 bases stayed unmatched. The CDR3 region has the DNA TGTGCCAGCAGTGGAGGACAGGGAACCTACGAGCAGTACTTC. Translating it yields CASSGGQGTYEQYF.

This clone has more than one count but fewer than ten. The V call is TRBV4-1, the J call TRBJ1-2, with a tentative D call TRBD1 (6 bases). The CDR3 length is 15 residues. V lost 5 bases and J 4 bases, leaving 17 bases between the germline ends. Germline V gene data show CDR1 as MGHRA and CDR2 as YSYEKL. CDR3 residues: CASSDIRDKLYGYTF. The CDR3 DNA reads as TGCGCCAGCAGCGACATCCGGGACAAACTCTATGGCTACACCTTC.